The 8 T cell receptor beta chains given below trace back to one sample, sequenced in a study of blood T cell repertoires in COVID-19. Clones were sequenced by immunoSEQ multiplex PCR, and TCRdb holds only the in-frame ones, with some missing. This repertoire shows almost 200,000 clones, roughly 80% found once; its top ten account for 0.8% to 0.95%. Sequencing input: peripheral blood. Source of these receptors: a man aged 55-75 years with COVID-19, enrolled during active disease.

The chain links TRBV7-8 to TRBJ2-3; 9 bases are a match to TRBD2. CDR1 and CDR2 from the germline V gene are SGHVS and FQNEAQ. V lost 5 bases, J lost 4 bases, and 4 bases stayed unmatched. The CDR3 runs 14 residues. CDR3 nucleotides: TGTGCCAGCAGCCTTAGCGGGAGTTCAGATACGCAGTATTTT. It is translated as CASSLSGSSDTQYF.

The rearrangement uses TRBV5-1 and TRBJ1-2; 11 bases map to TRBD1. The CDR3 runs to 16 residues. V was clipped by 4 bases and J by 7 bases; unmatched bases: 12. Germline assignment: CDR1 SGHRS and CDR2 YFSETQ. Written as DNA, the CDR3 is TGCGCCAGCAGCGGACAGGGGGCGCGAGACGAACGTGGCTACACCTTC. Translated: CASSGQGARDERGYTF.

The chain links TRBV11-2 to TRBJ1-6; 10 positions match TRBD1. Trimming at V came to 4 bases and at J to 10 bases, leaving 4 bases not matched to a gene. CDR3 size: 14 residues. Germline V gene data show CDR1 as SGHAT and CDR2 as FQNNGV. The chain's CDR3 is CASSSGQGGSPLHF. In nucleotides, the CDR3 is TGTGCCAGCAGCTCTGGACAGGGGGGATCACCCCTCCACTTT.

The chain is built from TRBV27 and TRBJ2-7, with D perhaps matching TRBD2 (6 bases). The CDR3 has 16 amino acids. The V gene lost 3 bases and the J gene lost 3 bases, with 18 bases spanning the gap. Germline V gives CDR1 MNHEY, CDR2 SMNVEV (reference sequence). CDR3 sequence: CASSFLLGVGGYEQYF. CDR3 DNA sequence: TGTGCCAGCAGTTTCCTCTTGGGGGTGGGGGGCTACGAGCAGTACTTC.

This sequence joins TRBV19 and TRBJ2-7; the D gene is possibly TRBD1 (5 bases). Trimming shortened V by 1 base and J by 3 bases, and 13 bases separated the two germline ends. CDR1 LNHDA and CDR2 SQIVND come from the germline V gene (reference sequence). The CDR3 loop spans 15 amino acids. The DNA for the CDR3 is TGTGCCAGTAGTATAGGGGCACAGGCCCACTACGAGCAGTACTTC. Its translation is CASSIGAQAHYEQYF.

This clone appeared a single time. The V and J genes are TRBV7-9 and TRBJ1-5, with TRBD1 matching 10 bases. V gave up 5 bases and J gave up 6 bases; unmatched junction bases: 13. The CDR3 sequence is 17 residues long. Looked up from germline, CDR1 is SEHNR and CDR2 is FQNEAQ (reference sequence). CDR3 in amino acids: CASSPGQGKEKGQPQHF. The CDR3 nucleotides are TGTGCCAGCAGCCCGGGACAGGGGAAGGAGAAAGGTCAGCCCCAGCATTTT.

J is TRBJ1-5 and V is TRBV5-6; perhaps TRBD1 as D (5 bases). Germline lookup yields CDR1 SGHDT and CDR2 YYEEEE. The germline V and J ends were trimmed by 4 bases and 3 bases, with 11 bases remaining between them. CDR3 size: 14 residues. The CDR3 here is CASSQGVSNQPQHF. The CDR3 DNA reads TGTGCCAGCAGCCAGGGTGTATCCAATCAGCCCCAGCATTTT. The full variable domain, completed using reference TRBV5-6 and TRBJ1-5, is DAGVTQSPTHLIKTRGQQVTLRCSPKSGHDTVSWYQQALGQGPQFIFQYYEEEERQRGNFPDRFSGHQFPNYSSELNVNALLLGDSALYLCASSQGVSNQPQHFGDGTRLSIL.

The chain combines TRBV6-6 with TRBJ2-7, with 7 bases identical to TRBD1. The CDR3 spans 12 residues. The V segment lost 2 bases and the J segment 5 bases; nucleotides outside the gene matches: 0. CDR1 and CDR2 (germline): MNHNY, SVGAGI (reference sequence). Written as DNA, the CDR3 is TGTGCCAGCAGTTACAGGGGGCACGAGCAGTACTTC. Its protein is CASSYRGHEQYF.